This section outlines one T cell receptor beta chain sequence together with its context. Antigen specificity is unknown. Germline lookup yields CDR1 SQVTM and CDR2 ANQGSEA. This CDR3 region has 13 residues. V gave up 6 bases and J gave up 9 bases, with 15 bases separating them. TCRdb re-analysed the 5' RACE reads in MiXCR, keeping a single row per CDR3 protein. The table has roughly 1,500,000 distinct CDR3 sequences, roughly a third seen once. The source of the sample is a study of identical twins. Study results and limitations: Fewer insertions were carried by abundant cord blood beta clonotypes, but none was seen in memory repertoires.

This sequence originates from a newborn girl in good health. This chain uses TRBV29-1 with TRBJ1-6; D unclear. Input material: cord blood. The CDR3 DNA reads TGCAGCGTGGGAGAGGGTGATGCTTCACCCCTCCACTTT. The encoded protein is CSVGEGDASPLHF.